This record looks at one T cell receptor (beta chain) sequence and its context. The antigen remains undetermined. The V gene lost 9 bases and the J gene lost 11 bases, with 13 bases spanning the gap. Germline V lookup: CDR1 MGHDK, CDR2 SYGVNS. The CDR3 contains 10 residues. This sample is drawn from a study of CD8+CD57+ T cells in acquired aplastic anemia. In the study overall: DNA per sorted CD4+ or CD8+ sample ranged roughly 0.19 to 30 ug, averaging roughly 3.2 ug.

Patients chosen for sequencing had CD8+CD57+ cells that had expanded, as shown by flow cytometry. Severe acquired aplastic anemia affected all patients. At the time of blood sampling, patients had not yet received any therapy. The study's findings and limits: For CD8+ Simpson's diversity, patients and controls showed no significant difference.

Genomic DNA was employed as the template in profiling TCR beta VDJ and CDR3. TCRdb ran MiXCR on the reads and lists one entry per CDR3 protein. This sample has about 150,000 distinct CDR3 sequences, with approximately 52% found just once. This sequence was found in a human donor with aplastic anemia. The sequenced material came from sorted CD4+, CD8+, or CD8+CD57+ T cells (not recorded which) from PBMCs. The chain uses TRBV25-1 and TRBJ1-1; no definite D call. The CDR3 loop reads CASEGSQAFF. The CDR3 region has the DNA TGTGCCAGTGAAGGGAGTCAGGCTTTCTTT.